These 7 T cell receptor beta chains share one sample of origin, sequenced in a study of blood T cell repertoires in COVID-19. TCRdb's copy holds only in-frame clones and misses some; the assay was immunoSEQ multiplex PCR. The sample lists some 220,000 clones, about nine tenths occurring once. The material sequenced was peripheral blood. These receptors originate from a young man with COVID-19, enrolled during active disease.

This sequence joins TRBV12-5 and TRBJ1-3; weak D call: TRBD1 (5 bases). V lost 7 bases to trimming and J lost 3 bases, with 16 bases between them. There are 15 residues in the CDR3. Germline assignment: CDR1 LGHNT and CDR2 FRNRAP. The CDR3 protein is CASALSGGFGNTIYF. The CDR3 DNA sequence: TGTGCTAGTGCCCTATCGGGGGGTTTTGGAAACACCATATATTTT.

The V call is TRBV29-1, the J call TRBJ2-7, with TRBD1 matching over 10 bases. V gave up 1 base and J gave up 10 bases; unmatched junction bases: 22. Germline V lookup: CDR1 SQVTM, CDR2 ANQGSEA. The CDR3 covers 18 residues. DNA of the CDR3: TGCAGCGTTGAAGCTGCAGATTTACCGGGACAGGGGACACCCCACCAGTACTTC. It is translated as CSVEAADLPGQGTPHQYF.

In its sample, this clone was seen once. The CDR3: CASSPRRAGGDTDTQYF. The CDR3 DNA sequence: TGTGCCAGCAGCCCCCGTCGTGCGGGGGGGGACACAGATACGCAGTATTTT. The chain links TRBV9 to TRBJ2-3; 9 bases match TRBD2. CDR3 length equals 17 residues. The germline CDR1 and CDR2 sequences are SGDLS and YYNGEE. The trim removed 4 bases at V and 2 bases at J, leaving 11 bases unmatched.

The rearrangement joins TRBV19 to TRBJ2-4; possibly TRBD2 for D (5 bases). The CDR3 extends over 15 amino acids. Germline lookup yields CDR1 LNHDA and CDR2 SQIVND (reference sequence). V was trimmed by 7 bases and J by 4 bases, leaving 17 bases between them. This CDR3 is CASTQWGGGKNIQYF. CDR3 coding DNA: TGTGCCAGTACCCAATGGGGTGGAGGAAAAAACATTCAGTACTTC.

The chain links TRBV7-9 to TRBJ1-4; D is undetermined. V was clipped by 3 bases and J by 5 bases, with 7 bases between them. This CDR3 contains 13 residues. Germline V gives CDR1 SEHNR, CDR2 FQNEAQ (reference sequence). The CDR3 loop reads CASSFGVNEKLFF. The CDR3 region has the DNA TGTGCCAGCAGCTTCGGAGTAAATGAAAAACTGTTTTTT.

The CDR3 region is CASSLGHPYGYTF. The CDR3 DNA is TGCGCCAGCAGCCTTGGACACCCCTATGGCTACACCTTC. V gene TRBV5-1 combines with J gene TRBJ1-2; maybe TRBD1 (5 bases). Trimming took 4 bases from V and 4 from J, leaving 11 bases between them. Germline-derived CDR1 and CDR2 are SGHRS and YFSETQ. The CDR3 runs 13 residues.

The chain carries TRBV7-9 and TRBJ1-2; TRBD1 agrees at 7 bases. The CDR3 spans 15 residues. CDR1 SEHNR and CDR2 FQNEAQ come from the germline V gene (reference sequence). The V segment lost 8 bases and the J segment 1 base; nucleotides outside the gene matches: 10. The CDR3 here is CASGYSGTVNYGYTF. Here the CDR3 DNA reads TGTGCCAGCGGCTATTCGGGGACAGTTAACTATGGCTACACCTTC.